The following is a TCR beta chain sequence with its context. The data belong to a study of T cell responses to AZD1222 COVID-19 vaccine. Only in-frame clones appear in the TCRdb table, and some are missing; sequencing was by immunoSEQ multiplex PCR. The sample lists about 140,000 clones; about 92% were seen once. Per germline, CDR1 SGHNT and CDR2 YENEEA. V was pared by 3 bases and J by 5 bases, with 17 bases between. CDR3 length: 15 amino acids. Sequencing used peripheral blood, obtained on day 0 of AZD1222 vaccination. This clonotype originated in an adult in good health. The chain has TRBV11-3 and TRBJ2-7; tentatively, D is TRBD2 (6 bases). CDR3 DNA sequence: TGTGCCAGCAGCTTGGGGGGACCGAGACCCCACGAGCAGTACTTC. This codes for CASSLGGPRPHEQYF.